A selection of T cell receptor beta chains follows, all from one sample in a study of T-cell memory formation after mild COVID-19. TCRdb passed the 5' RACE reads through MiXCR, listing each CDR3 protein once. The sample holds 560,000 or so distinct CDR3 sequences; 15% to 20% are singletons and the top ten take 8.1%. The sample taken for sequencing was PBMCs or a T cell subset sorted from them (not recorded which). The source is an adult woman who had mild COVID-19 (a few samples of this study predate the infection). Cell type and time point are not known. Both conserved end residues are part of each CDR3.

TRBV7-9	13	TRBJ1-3	CASKTETGNTIYF
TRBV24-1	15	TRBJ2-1	CATSDPYRGRNEQFF
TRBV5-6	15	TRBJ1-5	CASSLTGGQNQPQHF
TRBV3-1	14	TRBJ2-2	CASSRDRVTGDLFF
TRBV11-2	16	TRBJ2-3	CASSSRYLGGTDTQYF
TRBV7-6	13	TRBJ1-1	CASSLALGAEAFF
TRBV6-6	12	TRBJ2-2	CASLGGIGELFF
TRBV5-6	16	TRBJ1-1	CASSSRTQGGNTEAFF
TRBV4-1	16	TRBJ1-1	CASSHGVRRSNTEAFF
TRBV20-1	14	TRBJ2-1	CSARSGSSMYEQFF
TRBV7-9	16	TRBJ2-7	CASSLSLAGVSYEQYF
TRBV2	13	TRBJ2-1	CASSVLRGDEQFF
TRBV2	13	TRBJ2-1	CASRDGLVNEQFF
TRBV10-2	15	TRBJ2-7	CASSESTSGGYEQYF
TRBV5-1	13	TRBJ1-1	CASNFRVGTEAFF
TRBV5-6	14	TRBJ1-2	CASSLVDINYGYTF
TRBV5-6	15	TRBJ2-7	CASSLVYARSYEQYF
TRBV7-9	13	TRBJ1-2	CASSLVGPSGYTF
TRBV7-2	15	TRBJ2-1	CASSQQTGNGNEQFF
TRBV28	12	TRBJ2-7	CASQHSSYEQYF
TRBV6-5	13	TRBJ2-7	CASSYSGNYEQYF
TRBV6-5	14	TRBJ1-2	CASSSPGQGYGYTF
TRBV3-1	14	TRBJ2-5	CASSQGQGGGTQYF
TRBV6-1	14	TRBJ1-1	CASSEGGWATEAFF
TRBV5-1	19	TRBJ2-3	CASSSTFPGLAARTDTQYF
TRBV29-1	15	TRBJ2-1	CSVEVRGYSYNEQFF
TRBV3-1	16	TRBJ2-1	CASSQVRGGVDYEQFF
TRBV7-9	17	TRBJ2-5	CASSQFPRDRKQETQYF
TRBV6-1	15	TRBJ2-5	CASSEALRTGKFRDF
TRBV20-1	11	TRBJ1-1	CSATGHGEAFF
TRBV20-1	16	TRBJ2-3	CSARDATSGSTDTQYF
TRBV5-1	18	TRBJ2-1	CASSLFLAGAPSYNEQFF
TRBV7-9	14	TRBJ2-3	CASSIGQGGNTQYF
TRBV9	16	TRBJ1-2	CASSNEPLQYNYGYTF
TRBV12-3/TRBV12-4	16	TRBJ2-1	CASSIPTGQGYNEQFF
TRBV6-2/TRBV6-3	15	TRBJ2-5	CASSPASFAGSVQYF
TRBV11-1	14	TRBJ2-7	CASSSQATSYEQYF
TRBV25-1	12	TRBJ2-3	CCSGGYTDTQYF
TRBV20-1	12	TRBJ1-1	CSATLQLREAFF
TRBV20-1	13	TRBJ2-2	CSAIHTNTGELFF
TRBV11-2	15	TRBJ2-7	CASSKFRVSSYEQYF
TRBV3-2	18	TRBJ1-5	CASSQEGGVQGTYQPQHF
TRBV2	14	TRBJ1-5	CASSGTHSNQPQHF
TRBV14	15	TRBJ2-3	CASSQGMGSTDTQYF